Each of the 18 T cell receptor beta chains below was sequenced from the same sample in a study of T-cell reconstitution after alpha-beta-depleted transplantation in children. It was with unique molecular identifiers that the TCRbeta library was prepared. TCRdb redid the calling of the PCR reads with MiXCR, one entry per CDR3 protein. The table shows a few hundred thousand distinct CDR3 sequences, with approximately 12% occurring only once. Sequenced material: PBMCs from the stem cell graft donor, taken from the stem cell graft. Receptors were obtained from a human donor who donated a stem cell graft to a child with combined immunodeficiency.

In this sample, this clonotype turned up many times. V usage is TRBV12-3 or TRBV12-4 and J usage is TRBJ1-1, with 7 bases fitting TRBD1. The V gene end was trimmed by 5 bases and the J gene end by 4 bases; junction bases not matched to a gene: 7. The CDR3 totals 14 residues. The CDR3 protein is CASSQTGSGTEAFF. For the CDR3, the DNA is TGTGCCAGCAGTCAGACAGGGTCGGGCACTGAAGCTTTCTTT.

This clonotype was picked up many times. J is TRBJ2-5 and V is TRBV28; no reliable D call. CDR1 is MDHEN, CDR2 SYDVKM, per germline. With 5 bases removed from V and 5 bases from J, the gap between germline ends came to 18 bases. The CDR3 runs 15 residues. The CDR3 spells CASSPSGMDRETQYF. The CDR3 region has the DNA TGTGCCAGCAGTCCCTCTGGGATGGATAGGGAGACCCAGTACTTC. The full variable domain, in which reference TRBV28 and TRBJ2-5 provide the parts outside the CDR3, is DVKVTQSSRYLVKRTGEKVFLECVQDMDHENMFWYRQDPGLGLRLIYFSYDVKMKEKGDIPEGYSVSREKKERFSLILESASTNQTSMYLCASSPSGMDRETQYFGPGTRLLVL.

The J gene is TRBJ2-4, the V gene TRBV20-1, with 8 bases identical to TRBD2. Germline CDR1 is DFQATT and CDR2 is SNEGSKA (reference sequence). The CDR3 has 16 residues. V lost 2 bases and J lost 7; bases outside the gene matches: 13. This chain's CDR3 is CSARSHRTSMRNIQYF. The CDR3 DNA reads as TGCAGTGCTAGATCACATCGGACTAGCATGAGGAACATTCAGTACTTC.

There are a few counts of this clonotype. The chain carries TRBV7-2 and TRBJ2-7, with D possibly matching TRBD1 (6 bases). The V and J ends lost 7 bases and 4 bases respectively, with 11 bases between them. The CDR3 covers 12 residues. Germline loops: CDR1 SGHTA, CDR2 FQGNSA. CDR3 DNA sequence: TGTGCCAGCAAAGGGGGTCCTTACGAGCAGTACTTC. It codes for CASKGGPYEQYF.

This clonotype has more than one count but fewer than ten. The rearrangement uses TRBV7-8 and TRBJ2-3; no definite D call. Germline V gives CDR1 SGHVS, CDR2 FQNEAQ. The ends were cut back, 0 bases at V and 1 base at J, with 11 bases in the middle. The CDR3 covers 16 residues. The CDR3 sequence is CASSLATQPGTDTQYF. As DNA, the CDR3 is TGTGCCAGCAGCTTAGCCACACAGCCTGGCACAGATACGCAGTATTTT.

Many counts were recorded for this clonotype. The chain employs TRBV29-1 and TRBJ2-3, with D unresolved. V lost 7 bases, J lost 6 bases, and 8 bases lay in between. Germline loops: CDR1 SQVTM, CDR2 ANQGSEA. The CDR3 runs 10 residues. CDR3 coding DNA: TGCAGCGGAAAGAGTGATACGCAGTATTTT. This encodes CSGKSDTQYF.

This clonotype was observed at least ten times. The V call is TRBV5-1, the J call TRBJ2-2, with 9 bases aligning to TRBD1. This CDR3 is built from 15 residues. Germline V gives CDR1 SGHRS, CDR2 YFSETQ. The J segment lost 5 bases and the V segment lost 9 bases, leaving 11 bases of the junction unmatched. DNA of the CDR3: TGCGCCACCTCAGGGACAGGGCTTGGTACCGGGGAGCTGTTTTTT. Its translation is CATSGTGLGTGELFF.

This clonotype was counted a few times. The chain uses TRBV7-9 and TRBJ2-3, with 7 bases identical to TRBD1. The CDR3 totals 16 residues. Germline CDR1 reads SEHNR; CDR2 reads FQNEAQ (reference sequence). The junction had 4 bases not matched to a gene; V was cut back by 1 base and J by 0 bases. The CDR3 sequence is CASSLGTGISTDTQYF. Here the CDR3 DNA reads TGTGCCAGCAGCTTAGGGACAGGAATTAGCACAGATACGCAGTATTTT.

This clonotype was detected a few times. CDR3 nucleotides: TGTGCCAGCAGTCCCCACATGGACAGGGGGCGGCGTGAGACCCAGTACTTC. Translated: CASSPHMDRGRRETQYF. The rearrangement uses TRBV25-1 and TRBJ2-5; 11 bases align to TRBD1. The CDR3 consists of 17 residues. CDR1 is MGHDK, CDR2 SYGVNS, per germline. The ends lost 5 bases at V and 5 bases at J; junction bases unmatched: 13. Supplemented by reference TRBV25-1 and TRBJ2-5, the full variable domain reads EADIYQTPRYLVIGTGKKITLECSQTMGHDKMYWYQQDPGMELHLIHYSYGVNSTEKGDLSSESTVSRIRTEHFPLTLESARPSHTSQYLCASSPHMDRGRRETQYFGPGTRLLVL.

The chain recombines TRBV18 with TRBJ2-7, with D perhaps matching TRBD1 (5 bases). V was pared by 3 bases and J by 2 bases, with 11 bases between. CDR1 KGHSH and CDR2 LQKENI come from the germline V gene. This CDR3 has 14 residues. The CDR3 is CASSPSGYAYEQYF. CDR3 bases: TGTGCCAGCTCACCTTCAGGGTACGCCTACGAGCAGTACTTC. The complete variable domain, with remaining parts taken from reference TRBV18 and TRBJ2-7, reads NAGVMQNPRHLVRRRGQEARLRCSPMKGHSHVYWYRQLPEEGLKFMVYLQKENIIDESGMPKERFSAEFPKEGPSILRIQQVVRGDSAAYFCASSPSGYAYEQYFGPGTRLTVT.

This clonotype was recorded many times. The V and J genes are TRBV24-1 and TRBJ2-3, with 10 bases aligning to TRBD2. V gave up 9 bases and J gave up 0 bases; unmatched junction bases: 5. The CDR3 contains 15 residues. Germline V lookup: CDR1 KGHDR, CDR2 SFDVKD. CDR3 DNA sequence: TGTGCCACCTCCGGACTAGCGGCTAGCACAGATACGCAGTATTTT. Its translation is CATSGLAASTDTQYF.

This clonotype was seen many times. This chain joins TRBV28 and TRBJ1-2, with a possible D match to TRBD1 (6 bases). This CDR3 comprises 12 residues. CDR1 is MDHEN and CDR2 is SYDVKM in the germline V gene. Trimming shortened V by 5 bases and J by 8 bases, and 12 bases separated the two germline ends. The CDR3 region is CASSAGVRGYTF. CDR3 coding DNA: TGTGCCAGCAGTGCAGGGGTCAGGGGCTACACCTTC.

V and J are TRBV12-3 or TRBV12-4 and TRBJ2-1, with D possibly matching TRBD2 (5 bases). Between the trimmed V and J ends, which lost 7 bases and 4 bases, there was a span of 14 bases. The CDR3 totals 14 residues. The CDR3 sequence is CASTPRGGYNEQFF. DNA of the CDR3: TGTGCCAGCACCCCCCGCGGAGGATACAATGAGCAGTTCTTC.

The table lists this clonotype with many counts. The V gene is TRBV28, the J gene TRBJ2-1, with TRBD1 as a possible D gene (6 bases). Germline CDR1 reads MDHEN; CDR2 reads SYDVKM. This CDR3 is 13 amino acids long. The germline V and J ends were trimmed by 4 bases and 9 bases, with 13 bases remaining between them. The DNA for the CDR3 is TGTGCCAGCAGTTGGGGACACTCAACTGAGCAGTTCTTC. This codes for CASSWGHSTEQFF.

This clonotype was recorded a few times. This sequence joins TRBV3-1 and TRBJ2-2; D remains unclear. V dropped 1 base and J dropped 5 bases, with 8 bases sitting between them. The CDR3 is made up of 14 amino acids. CDR1 and CDR2 from the germline V gene are LGHDT and YNNKEL (reference sequence). The CDR3 loop reads CASSQGPGTGELFF. CDR3 DNA sequence: TGTGCCAGCAGCCAAGGGCCGGGTACCGGGGAGCTGTTTTTT.

This clonotype has ten or more counts. The chain has TRBV12-3 or TRBV12-4 and TRBJ2-1; 7 bases line up with TRBD2. Trimming at V came to 3 bases and at J to 2 bases, leaving 7 bases not matched to a gene. This CDR3 has 16 residues. This chain's CDR3 is CASSFSTAGAYNEQFF. The DNA for the CDR3 is TGTGCCAGCAGTTTCAGCACGGCGGGAGCCTACAATGAGCAGTTCTTC.

This clonotype was counted ten times or more. The rearrangement uses TRBV4-2 and TRBJ1-1; D call uncertain. Deletions cut 3 bases from V and 2 bases from J, with 4 bases between. This CDR3 comprises 12 residues. CDR1 and CDR2 (germline): LGHNA, YNFKEQ. CDR3 coding DNA: TGTGCCAGCAGCCAGGGAAACACTGAAGCTTTCTTT. Translated, it gives CASSQGNTEAFF.

This clonotype was counted only a few times. The genes are TRBV27 and TRBJ2-2; no clear D gene. V was clipped by 3 bases and J by 0 bases, with 5 bases between them. Germline lookup yields CDR1 MNHEY and CDR2 SMNVEV (reference sequence). The CDR3 consists of 14 residues. The CDR3 bases are TGTGCCAGCAGTTTGCTCACGAACACCGGGGAGCTGTTTTTT. This codes for CASSLLTNTGELFF.